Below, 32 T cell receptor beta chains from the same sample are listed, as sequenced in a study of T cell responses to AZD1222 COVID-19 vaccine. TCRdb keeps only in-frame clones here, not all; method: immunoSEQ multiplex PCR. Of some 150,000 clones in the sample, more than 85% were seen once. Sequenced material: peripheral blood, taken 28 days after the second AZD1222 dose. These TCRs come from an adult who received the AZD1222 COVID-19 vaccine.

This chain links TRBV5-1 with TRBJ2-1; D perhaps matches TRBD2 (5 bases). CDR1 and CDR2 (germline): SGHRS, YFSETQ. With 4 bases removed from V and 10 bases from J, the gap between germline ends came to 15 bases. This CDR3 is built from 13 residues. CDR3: CASSRPPSQEQFF. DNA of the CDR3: TGCGCCAGCAGCCGCCCCCCTAGCCAAGAGCAGTTCTTC.

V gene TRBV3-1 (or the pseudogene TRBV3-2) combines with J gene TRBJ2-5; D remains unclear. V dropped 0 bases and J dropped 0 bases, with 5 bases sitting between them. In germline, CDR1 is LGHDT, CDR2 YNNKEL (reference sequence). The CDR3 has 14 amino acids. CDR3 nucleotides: TGTGCCAGCAGCCAAGAGCGGTACCAAGAGACCCAGTACTTC. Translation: CASSQERYQETQYF.

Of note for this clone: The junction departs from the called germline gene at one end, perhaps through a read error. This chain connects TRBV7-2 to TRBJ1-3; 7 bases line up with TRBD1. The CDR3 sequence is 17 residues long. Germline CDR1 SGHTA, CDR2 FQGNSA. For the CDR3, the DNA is TGTGCCAGCAGCCCAATGGACAGGTACCCGTCTGGAGACACCATATATTTT. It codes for CASSPMDRYPSGDTIYF.

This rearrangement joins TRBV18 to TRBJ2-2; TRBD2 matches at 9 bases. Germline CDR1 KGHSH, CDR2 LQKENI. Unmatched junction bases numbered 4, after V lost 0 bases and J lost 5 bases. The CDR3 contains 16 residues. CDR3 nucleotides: TGTGCCAGCTCACCACCATTAGCGGGAGTTACCGGGGAGCTGTTTTTT. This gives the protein CASSPPLAGVTGELFF.

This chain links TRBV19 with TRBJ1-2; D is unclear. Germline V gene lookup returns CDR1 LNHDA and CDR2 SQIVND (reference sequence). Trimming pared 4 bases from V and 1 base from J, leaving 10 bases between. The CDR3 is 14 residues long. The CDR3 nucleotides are TGTGCCAGTAGTACGATGACGGGTAACTATGGCTACACCTTC. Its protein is CASSTMTGNYGYTF. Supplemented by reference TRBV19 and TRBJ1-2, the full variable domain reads DGGITQSPKYLFRKEGQNVTLSCEQNLNHDAMYWYRQDPGQGLRLIYYSQIVNDFQKGDIAEGYSVSREKKESFPLTVTSAQKNPTAFYLCASSTMTGNYGYTFGSGTRLTVV.

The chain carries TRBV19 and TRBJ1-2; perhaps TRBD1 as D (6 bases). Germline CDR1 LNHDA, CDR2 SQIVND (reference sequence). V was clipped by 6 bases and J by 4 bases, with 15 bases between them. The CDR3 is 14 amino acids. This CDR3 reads CASRSTGAIYGYTF. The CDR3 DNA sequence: TGTGCCAGTAGGTCAACGGGGGCGATCTATGGCTACACCTTC.

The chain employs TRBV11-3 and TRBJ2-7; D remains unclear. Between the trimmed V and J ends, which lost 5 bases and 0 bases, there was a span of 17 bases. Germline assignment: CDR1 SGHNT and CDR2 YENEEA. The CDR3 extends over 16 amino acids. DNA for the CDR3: TGTGCCAGCAGCCGCACCTGGCTCGTTCGCTCCTACGAGCAGTACTTC. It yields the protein CASSRTWLVRSYEQYF.

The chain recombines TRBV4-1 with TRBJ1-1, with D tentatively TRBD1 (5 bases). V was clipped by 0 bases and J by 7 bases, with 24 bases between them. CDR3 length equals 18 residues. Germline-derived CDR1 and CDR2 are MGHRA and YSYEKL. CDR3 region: CASSQDGPPGGARVEAFF. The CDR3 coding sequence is TGCGCCAGCAGCCAAGATGGTCCCCCGGGAGGGGCCCGAGTTGAAGCTTTCTTT.

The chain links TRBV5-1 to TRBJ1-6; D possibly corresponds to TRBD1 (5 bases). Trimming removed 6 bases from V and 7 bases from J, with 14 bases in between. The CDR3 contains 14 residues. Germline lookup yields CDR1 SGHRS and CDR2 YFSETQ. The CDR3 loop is CASTGGTENSPLHF. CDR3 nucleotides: TGCGCCAGCACCGGCGGGACGGAAAATTCACCCCTCCACTTT.

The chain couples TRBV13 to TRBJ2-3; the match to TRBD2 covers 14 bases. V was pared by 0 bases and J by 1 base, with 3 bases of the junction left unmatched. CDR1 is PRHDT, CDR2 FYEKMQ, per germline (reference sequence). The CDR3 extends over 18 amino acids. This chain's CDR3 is CASSLGTSGRAGTDTQYF. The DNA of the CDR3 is TGTGCCAGCAGCTTAGGGACTAGCGGGAGGGCCGGCACAGATACGCAGTATTTT.

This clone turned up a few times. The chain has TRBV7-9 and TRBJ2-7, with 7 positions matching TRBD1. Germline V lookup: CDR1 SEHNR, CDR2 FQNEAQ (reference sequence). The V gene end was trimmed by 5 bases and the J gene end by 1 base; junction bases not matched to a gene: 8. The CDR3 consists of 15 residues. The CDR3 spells CASSILRDRSYEQYF. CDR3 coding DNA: TGTGCCAGCAGCATTCTCCGGGACAGATCCTACGAGCAGTACTTC.

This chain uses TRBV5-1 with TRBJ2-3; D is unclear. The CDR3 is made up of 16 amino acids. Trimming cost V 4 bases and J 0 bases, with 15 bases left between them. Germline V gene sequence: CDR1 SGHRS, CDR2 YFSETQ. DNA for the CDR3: TGCGCCAGCAGCGTTATTAGCTGGCCTAGCACAGATACGCAGTATTTT. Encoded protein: CASSVISWPSTDTQYF. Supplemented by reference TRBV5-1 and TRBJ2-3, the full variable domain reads KAGVTQTPRYLIKTRGQQVTLSCSPISGHRSVSWYQQTPGQGLQFLFEYFSETQRNKGNFPGRFSGRQFSNSRSEMNVSTLELGDSALYLCASSVISWPSTDTQYFGPGTRLTVL.

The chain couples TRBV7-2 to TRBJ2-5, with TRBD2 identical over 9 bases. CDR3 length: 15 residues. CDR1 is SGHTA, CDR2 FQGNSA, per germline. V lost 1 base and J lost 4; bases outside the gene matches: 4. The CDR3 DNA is TGTGCCAGCAGCTTAGTTGGTAGCGGGAGAGAGACCCAGTACTTC. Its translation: CASSLVGSGRETQYF. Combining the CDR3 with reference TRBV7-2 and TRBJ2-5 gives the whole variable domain GAGVSQSPSNKVTEKGKDVELRCDPISGHTALYWYRQSLGQGLEFLIYFQGNSAPDKSGLPSDRFSAERTGGSVSTLTIQRTQQEDSAVYLCASSLVGSGRETQYFGPGTRLLVL.

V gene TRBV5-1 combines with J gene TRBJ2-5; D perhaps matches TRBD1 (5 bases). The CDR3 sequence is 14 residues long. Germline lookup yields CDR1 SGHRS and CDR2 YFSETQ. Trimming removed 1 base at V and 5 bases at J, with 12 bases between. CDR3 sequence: CASSLQGMRETQYF. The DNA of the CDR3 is TGCGCCAGCAGCTTGCAGGGAATGAGGGAGACCCAGTACTTC.

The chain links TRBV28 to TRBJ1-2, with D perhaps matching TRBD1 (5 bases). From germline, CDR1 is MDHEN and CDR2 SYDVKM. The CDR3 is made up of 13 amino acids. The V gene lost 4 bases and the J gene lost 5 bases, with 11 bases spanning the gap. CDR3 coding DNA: TGTGCCAGCAGTTCGGGGGTCGGGTATGGCTACACCTTC. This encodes CASSSGVGYGYTF.

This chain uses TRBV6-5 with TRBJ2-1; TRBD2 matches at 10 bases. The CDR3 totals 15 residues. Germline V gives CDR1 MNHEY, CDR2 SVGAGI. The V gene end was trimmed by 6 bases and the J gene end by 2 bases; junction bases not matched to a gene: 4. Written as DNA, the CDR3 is TGTGCCAGCAGGGCCACTAGCGGGGCCTACAATGAGCAGTTCTTC. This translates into CASRATSGAYNEQFF.

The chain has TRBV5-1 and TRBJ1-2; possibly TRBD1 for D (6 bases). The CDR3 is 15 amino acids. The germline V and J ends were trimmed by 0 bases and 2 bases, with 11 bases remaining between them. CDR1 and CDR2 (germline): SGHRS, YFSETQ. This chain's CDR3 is CASSLAGGANYGYTF. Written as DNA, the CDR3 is TGCGCCAGCAGCTTGGCTGGGGGCGCGAACTATGGCTACACCTTC.

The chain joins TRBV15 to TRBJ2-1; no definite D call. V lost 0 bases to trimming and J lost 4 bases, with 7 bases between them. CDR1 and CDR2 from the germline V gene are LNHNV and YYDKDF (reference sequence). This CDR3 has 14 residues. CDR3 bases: TGTGCCACCAGCAGAGATGGCAGGTACAATGAGCAGTTCTTC. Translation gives CATSRDGRYNEQFF. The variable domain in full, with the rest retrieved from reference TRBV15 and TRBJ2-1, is DAMVIQNPRYQVTQFGKPVTLSCSQTLNHNVMYWYQQKSSQAPKLLFHYYDKDFNNEADTPDNFQSRRPNTSFCFLDIRSPGLGDTAMYLCATSRDGRYNEQFFGPGTRLTVL.

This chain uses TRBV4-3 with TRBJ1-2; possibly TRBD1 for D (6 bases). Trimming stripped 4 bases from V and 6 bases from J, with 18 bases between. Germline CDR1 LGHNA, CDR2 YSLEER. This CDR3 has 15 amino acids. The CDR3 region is CASSPQMWGRDGYTF. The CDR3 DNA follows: TGCGCCAGCAGCCCCCAGATGTGGGGGCGGGATGGCTACACCTTC.

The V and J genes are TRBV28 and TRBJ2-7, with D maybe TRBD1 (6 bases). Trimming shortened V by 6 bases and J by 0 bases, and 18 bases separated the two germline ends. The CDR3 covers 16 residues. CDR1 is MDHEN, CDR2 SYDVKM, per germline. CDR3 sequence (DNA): TGTGCCAGCAGGGGGGCCTGGGGAGACATCTCCTACGAGCAGTACTTC. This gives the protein CASRGAWGDISYEQYF.

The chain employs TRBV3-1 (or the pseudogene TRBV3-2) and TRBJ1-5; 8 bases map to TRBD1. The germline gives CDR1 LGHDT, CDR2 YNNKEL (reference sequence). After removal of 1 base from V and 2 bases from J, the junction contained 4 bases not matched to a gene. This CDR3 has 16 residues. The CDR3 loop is CASSQANRGGNQPQHF. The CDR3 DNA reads TGTGCCAGCAGCCAAGCCAACAGGGGGGGCAATCAGCCCCAGCATTTT.

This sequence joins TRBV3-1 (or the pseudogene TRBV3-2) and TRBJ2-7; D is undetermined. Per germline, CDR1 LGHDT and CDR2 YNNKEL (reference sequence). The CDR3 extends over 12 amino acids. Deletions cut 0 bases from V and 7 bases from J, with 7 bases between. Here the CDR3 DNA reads TGTGCCAGCAGCCAAGATCGTTGGGAGCAGTACTTC. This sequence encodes CASSQDRWEQYF.

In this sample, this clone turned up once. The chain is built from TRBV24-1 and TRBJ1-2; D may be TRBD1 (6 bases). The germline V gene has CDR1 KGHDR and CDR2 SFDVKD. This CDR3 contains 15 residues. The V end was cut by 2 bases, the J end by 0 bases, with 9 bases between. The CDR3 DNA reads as TGTGCCACCAGTGATTACAGGGAGCCTAACTATGGCTACACCTTC. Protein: CATSDYREPNYGYTF.

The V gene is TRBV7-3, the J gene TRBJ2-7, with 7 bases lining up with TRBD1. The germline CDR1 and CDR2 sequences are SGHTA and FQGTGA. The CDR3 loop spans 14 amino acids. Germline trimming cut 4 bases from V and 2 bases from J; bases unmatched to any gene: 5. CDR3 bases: TGTGCCAGCAGCTCCCGACAGGGAGCCTACGAGCAGTACTTC. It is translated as CASSSRQGAYEQYF.

CDR3 loop: CASSTGVREKLFF. CDR3 nucleotides: TGTGCCAGTAGTACAGGGGTCAGGGAAAAACTGTTTTTT. This chain connects TRBV19 to TRBJ1-4; possible D gene TRBD1, 6 bases. The V and J ends lost 4 bases and 8 bases respectively, with 11 bases between them. Germline V gives CDR1 LNHDA, CDR2 SQIVND (reference sequence). CDR3 length: 13 amino acids.

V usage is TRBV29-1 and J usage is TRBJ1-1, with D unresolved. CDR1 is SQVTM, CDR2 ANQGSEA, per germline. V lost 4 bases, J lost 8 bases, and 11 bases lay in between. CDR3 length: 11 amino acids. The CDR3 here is CSVAGSAEAFF. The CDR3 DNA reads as TGCAGCGTTGCAGGCTCGGCGGAAGCTTTCTTT.

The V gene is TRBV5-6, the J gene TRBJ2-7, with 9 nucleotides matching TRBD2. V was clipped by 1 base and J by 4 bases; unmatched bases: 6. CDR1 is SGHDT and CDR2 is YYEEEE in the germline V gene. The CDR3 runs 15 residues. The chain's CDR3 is CASSLSRLAAYEQYF. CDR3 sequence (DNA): TGTGCCAGCAGCTTGTCGCGACTAGCGGCTTACGAGCAGTACTTC.

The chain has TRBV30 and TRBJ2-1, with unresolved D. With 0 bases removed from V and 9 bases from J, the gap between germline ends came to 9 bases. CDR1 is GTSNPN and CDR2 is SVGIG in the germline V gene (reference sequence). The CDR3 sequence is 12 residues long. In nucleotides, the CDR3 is TGTGCCTGGAGTGTAAGGGCCGCTGAGCAGTTCTTC. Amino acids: CAWSVRAAEQFF. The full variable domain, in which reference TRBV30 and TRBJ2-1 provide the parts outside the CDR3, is SQTIHQWPATLVQPVGSPLSLECTVEGTSNPNLYWYRQAAGRGLQLLFYSVGIGQISSEVPQNLSASRPQDRQFILSSKKLLLSDSGFYLCAWSVRAAEQFFGPGTRLTVL.

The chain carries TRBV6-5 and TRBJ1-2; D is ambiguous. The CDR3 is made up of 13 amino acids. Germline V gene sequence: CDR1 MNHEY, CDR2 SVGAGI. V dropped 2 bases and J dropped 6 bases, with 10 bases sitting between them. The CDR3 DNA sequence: TGTGCCAGCAGTTACAGAGGGATGGATGGCTACACCTTC. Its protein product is CASSYRGMDGYTF.

As DNA, the CDR3 is TGTGCCAGCAGCCAGAACAGCGGGACACACAATGAGCAGTTCTTC. Amino acid sequence: CASSQNSGTHNEQFF. The chain links TRBV7-3 to TRBJ2-1, with D perhaps TRBD2 (7 bases). The V end was cut by 5 bases, the J end by 5 bases, with 16 bases between. CDR1 and CDR2 (germline): SGHTA, FQGTGA. The CDR3 covers 15 residues.

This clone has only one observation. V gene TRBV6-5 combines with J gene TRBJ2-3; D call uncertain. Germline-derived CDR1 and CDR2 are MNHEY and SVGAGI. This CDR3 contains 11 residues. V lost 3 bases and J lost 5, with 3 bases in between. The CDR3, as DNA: TGTGCCAGCAGTTATCGAGATACGCAGTATTTT. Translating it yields CASSYRDTQYF.

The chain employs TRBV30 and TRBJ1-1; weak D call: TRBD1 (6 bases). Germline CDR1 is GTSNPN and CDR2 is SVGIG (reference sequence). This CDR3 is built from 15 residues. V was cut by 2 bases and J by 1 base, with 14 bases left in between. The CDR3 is CAWSFRGARNTEAFF. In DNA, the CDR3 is TGTGCCTGGAGTTTTCGGGGGGCACGGAACACTGAAGCTTTCTTT. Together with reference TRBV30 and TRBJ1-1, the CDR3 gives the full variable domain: SQTIHQWPATLVQPVGSPLSLECTVEGTSNPNLYWYRQAAGRGLQLLFYSVGIGQISSEVPQNLSASRPQDRQFILSSKKLLLSDSGFYLCAWSFRGARNTEAFFGQGTRLTVV.